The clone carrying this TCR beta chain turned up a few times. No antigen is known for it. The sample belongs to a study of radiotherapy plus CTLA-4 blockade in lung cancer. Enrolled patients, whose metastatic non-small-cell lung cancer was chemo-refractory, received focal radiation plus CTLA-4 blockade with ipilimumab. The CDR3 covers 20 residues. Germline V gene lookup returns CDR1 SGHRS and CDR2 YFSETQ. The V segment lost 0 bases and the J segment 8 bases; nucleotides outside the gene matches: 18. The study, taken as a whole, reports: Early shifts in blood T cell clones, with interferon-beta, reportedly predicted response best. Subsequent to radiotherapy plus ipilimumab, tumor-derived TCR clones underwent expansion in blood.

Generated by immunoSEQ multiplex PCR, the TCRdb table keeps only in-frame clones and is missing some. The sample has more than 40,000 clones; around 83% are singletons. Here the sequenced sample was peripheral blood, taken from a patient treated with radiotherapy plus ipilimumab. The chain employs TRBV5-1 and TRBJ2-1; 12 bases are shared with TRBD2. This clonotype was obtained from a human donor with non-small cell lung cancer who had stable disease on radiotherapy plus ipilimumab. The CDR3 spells CASSLATSGSFWSSKDEQFF. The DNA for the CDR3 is TGCGCCAGCAGCTTGGCGACTAGCGGGAGCTTCTGGTCTAGTAAGGATGAGCAGTTCTTC.